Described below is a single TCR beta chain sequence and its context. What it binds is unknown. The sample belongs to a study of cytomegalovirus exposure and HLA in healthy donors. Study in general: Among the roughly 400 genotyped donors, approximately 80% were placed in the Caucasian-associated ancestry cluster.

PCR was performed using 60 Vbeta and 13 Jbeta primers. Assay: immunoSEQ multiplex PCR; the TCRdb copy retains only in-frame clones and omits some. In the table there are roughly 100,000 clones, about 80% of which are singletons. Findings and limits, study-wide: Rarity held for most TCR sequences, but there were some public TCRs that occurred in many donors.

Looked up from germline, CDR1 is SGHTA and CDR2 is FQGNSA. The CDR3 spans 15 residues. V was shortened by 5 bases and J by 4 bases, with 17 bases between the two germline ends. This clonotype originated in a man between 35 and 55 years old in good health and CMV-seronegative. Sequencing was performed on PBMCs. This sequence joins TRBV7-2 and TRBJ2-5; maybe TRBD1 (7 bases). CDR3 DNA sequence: TGTGCCAGCAGCATAAACAGGGGAGGTCGAGAGACCCAGTACTTC. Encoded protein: CASSINRGGRETQYF.